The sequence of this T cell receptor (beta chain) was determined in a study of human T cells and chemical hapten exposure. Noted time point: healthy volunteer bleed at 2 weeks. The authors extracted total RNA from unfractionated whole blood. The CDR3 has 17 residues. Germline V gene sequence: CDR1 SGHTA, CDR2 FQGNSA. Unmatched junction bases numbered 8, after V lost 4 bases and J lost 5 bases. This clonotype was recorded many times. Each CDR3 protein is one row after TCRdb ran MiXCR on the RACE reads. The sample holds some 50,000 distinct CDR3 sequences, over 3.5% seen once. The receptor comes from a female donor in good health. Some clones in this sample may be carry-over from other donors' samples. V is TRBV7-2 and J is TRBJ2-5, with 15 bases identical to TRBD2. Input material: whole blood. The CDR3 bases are TGTGCCAGCAGCTCCCTAGGACTAGCGGGGGGGCTGGAGACCCAGTACTTC. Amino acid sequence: CASSSLGLAGGLETQYF. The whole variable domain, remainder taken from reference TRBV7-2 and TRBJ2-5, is GAGVSQSPSNKVTEKGKDVELRCDPISGHTALYWYRQSLGQGLEFLIYFQGNSAPDKSGLPSDRFSAERTGGSVSTLTIQRTQQEDSAVYLCASSSLGLAGGLETQYFGPGTRLLVL.